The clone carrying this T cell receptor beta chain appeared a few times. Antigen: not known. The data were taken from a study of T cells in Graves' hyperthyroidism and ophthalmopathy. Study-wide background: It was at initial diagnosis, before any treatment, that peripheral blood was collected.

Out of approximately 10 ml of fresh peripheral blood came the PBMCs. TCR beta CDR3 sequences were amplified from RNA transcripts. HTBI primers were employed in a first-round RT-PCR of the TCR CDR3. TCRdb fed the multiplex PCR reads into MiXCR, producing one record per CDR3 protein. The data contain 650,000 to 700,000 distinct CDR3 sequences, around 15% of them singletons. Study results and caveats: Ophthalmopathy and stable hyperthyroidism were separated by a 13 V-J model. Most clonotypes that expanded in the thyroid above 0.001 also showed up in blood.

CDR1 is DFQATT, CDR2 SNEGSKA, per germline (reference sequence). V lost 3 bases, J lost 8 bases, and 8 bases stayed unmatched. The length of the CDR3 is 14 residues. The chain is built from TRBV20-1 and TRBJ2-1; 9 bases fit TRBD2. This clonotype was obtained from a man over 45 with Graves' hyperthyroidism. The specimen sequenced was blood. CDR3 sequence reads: CSARGGSGSDEQFF. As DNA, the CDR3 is TGCAGTGCTAGGGGTGGTAGCGGGAGTGATGAGCAGTTCTTC.